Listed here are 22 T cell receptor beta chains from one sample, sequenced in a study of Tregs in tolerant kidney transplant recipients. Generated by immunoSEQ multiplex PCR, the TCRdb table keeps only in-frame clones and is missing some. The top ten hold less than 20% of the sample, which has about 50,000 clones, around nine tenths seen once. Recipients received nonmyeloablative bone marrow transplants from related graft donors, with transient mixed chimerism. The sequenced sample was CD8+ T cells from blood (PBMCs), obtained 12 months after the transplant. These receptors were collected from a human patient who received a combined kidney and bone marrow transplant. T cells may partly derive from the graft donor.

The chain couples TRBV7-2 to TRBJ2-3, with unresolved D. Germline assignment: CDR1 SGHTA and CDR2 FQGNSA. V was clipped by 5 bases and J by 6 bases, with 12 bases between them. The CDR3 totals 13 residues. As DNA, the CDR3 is TGTGCCAGCAGCCGAGGTCCCCGGGATACGCAGTATTTT. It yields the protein CASSRGPRDTQYF.

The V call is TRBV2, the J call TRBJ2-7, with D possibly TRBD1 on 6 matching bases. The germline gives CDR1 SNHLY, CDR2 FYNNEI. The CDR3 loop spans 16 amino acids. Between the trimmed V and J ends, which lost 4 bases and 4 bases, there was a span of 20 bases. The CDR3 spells CASSGPTGSALYEQYF. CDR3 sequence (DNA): TGTGCCAGCAGTGGACCGACAGGCTCTGCGCTGTACGAGCAGTACTTC.

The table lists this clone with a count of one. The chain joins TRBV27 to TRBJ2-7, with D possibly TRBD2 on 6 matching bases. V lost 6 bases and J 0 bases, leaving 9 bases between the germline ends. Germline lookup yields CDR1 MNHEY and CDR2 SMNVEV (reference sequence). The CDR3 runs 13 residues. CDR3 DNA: TGTGCCAGCAGCTGGACTAACTCCTACGAGCAGTACTTC. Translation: CASSWTNSYEQYF.

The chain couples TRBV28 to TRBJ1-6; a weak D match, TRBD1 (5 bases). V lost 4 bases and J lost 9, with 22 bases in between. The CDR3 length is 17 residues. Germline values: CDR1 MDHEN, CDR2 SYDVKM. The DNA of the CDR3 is TGTGCCAGCAGTTCGCTGATTGGGGCCGTATGGGGTTCACCCCTCCACTTT. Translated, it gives CASSSLIGAVWGSPLHF.

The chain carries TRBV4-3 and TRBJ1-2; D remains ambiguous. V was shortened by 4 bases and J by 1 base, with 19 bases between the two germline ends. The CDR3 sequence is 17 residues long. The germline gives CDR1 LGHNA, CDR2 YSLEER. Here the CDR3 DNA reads TGCGCCAGCAGCCGGACGAGGGCGGGAATGGTTAACTATGGCTACACCTTC. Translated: CASSRTRAGMVNYGYTF.

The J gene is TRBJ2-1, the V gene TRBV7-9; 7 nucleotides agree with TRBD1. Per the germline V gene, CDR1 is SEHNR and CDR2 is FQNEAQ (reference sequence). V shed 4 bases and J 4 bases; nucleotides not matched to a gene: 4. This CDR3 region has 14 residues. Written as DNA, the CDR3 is TGTGCCAGCAGCTCGGGACAGATGTACAATGAGCAGTTCTTC. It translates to CASSSGQMYNEQFF. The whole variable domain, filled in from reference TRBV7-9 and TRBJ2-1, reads DTGVSQNPRHKITKRGQNVTFRCDPISEHNRLYWYRQTLGQGPEFLTYFQNEAQLEKSRLLSDRFSAERPKGSFSTLEIQRTEQGDSAMYLCASSSGQMYNEQFFGPGTRLTVL.

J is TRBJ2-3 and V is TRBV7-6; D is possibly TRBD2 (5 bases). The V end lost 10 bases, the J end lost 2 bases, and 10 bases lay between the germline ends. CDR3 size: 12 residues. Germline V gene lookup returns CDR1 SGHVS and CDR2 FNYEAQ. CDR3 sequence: CATRGPTDTQYF. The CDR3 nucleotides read TGTGCCACCCGAGGGCCCACAGATACGCAGTATTTT.

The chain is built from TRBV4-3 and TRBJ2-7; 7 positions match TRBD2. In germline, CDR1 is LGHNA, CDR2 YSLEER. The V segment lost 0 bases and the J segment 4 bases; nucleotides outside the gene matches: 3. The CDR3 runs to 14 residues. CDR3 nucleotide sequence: TGCGCCAGCAGCCAAGATCGGCGGGGGTACGAGCAGTACTTC. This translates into CASSQDRRGYEQYF.

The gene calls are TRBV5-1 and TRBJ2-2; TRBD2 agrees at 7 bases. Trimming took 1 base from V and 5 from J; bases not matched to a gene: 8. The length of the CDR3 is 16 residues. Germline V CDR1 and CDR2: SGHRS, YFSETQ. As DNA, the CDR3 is TGCGCCAGCAGCTTGTATCCGGGAGGAGAGACCGGGGAGCTGTTTTTT. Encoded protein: CASSLYPGGETGELFF.

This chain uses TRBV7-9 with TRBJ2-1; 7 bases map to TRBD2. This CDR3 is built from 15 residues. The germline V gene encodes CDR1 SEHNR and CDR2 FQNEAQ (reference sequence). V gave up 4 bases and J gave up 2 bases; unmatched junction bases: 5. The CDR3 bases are TGTGCCAGCAGCTCCCGGCGGGAGACCTACAATGAGCAGTTCTTC. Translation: CASSSRRETYNEQFF.

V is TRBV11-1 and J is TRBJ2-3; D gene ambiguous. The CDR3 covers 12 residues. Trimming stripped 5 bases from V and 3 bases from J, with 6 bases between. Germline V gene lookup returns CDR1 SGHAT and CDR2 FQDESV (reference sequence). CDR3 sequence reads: CASSGPTDTQYF. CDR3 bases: TGTGCCAGCAGCGGCCCAACAGATACGCAGTATTTT.

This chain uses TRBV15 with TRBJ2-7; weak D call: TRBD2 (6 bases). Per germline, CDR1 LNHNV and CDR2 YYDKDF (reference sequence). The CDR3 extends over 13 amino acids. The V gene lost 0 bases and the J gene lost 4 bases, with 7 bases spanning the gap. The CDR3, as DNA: TGTGCCACCAGCAGAGATGGAGGGTACGAGCAGTACTTC. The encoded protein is CATSRDGGYEQYF.

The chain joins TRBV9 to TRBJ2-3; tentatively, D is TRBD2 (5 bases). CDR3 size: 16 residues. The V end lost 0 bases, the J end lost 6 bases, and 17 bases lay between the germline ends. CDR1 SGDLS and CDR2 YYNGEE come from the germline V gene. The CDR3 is CASSVATGGRRDTQYF. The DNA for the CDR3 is TGTGCCAGCAGCGTAGCTACGGGTGGGAGAAGGGATACGCAGTATTTT.

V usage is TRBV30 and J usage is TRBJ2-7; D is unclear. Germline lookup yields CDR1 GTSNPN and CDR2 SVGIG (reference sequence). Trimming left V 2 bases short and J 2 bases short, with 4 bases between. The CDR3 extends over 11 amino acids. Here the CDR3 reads CAWSPAYEQYF. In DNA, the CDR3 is TGTGCCTGGAGTCCCGCCTACGAGCAGTACTTC. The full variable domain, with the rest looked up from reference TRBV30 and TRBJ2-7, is SQTIHQWPATLVQPVGSPLSLECTVEGTSNPNLYWYRQAAGRGLQLLFYSVGIGQISSEVPQNLSASRPQDRQFILSSKKLLLSDSGFYLCAWSPAYEQYFGPGTRLTVT.

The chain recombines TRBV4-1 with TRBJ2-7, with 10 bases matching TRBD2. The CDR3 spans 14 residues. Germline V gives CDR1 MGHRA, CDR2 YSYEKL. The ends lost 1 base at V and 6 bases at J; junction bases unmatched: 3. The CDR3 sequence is CASSQASGGFEQYF. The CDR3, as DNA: TGCGCCAGCAGCCAAGCTAGCGGGGGATTCGAGCAGTACTTC.

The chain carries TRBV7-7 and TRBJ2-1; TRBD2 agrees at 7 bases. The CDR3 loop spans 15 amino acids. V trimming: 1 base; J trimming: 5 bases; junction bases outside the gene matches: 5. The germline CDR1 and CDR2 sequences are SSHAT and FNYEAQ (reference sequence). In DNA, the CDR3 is TGTGCCAGCAGCTTAGGGGCGGGAGTGAACAATGAGCAGTTCTTC. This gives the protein CASSLGAGVNNEQFF.

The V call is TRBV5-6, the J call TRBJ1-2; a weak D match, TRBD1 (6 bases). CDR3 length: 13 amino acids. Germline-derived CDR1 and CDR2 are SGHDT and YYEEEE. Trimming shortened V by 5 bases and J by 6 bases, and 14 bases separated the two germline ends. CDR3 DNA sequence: TGTGCCAGCAGTAAGACAGGATACCATGGCTACACCTTC. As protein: CASSKTGYHGYTF.

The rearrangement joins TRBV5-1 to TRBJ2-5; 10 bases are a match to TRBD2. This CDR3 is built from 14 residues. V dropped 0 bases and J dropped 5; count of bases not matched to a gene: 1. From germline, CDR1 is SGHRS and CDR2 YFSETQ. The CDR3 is CASSLDSGGETQYF. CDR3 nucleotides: TGCGCCAGCAGCTTGGATAGCGGGGGGGAGACCCAGTACTTC.

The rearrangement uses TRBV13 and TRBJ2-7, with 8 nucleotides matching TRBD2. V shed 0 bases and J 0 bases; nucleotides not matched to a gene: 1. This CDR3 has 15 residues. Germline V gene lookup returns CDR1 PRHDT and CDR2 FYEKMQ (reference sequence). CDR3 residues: CASSLGSGSSYEQYF. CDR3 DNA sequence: TGTGCCAGCAGCTTAGGGAGCGGGAGCTCCTACGAGCAGTACTTC.

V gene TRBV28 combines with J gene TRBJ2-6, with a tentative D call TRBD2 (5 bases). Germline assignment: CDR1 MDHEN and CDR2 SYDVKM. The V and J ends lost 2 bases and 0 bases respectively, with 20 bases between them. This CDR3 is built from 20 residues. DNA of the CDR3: TGTGCCAGCAGTTTACTTGTCTTTGGTCCGGAGGACTCTGGGGCCAACGTCCTGACTTTC. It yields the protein CASSLLVFGPEDSGANVLTF.

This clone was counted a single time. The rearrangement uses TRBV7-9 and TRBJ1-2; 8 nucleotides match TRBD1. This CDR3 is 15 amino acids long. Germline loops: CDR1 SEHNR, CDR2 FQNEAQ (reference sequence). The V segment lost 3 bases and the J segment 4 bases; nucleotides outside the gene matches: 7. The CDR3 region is CASSLFLQGGYGYTF. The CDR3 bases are TGTGCCAGCAGCTTGTTTCTACAGGGGGGCTATGGCTACACCTTC.

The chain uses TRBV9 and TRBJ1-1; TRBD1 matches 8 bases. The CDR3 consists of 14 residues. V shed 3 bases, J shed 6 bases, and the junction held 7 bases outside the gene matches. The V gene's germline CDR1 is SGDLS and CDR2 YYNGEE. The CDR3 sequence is CASSALQGDPEAFF. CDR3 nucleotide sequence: TGTGCCAGCAGCGCCCTACAGGGGGACCCTGAAGCTTTCTTT.